This TCR beta chain was recovered during a study of cytomegalovirus exposure and HLA in healthy donors. In the PCR, 60 Vbeta and 13 Jbeta primers were used. Clones were read by immunoSEQ multiplex PCR, and TCRdb kept only the in-frame ones, dropping some. The top ten hold roughly 2.7% of the sample, which has approximately 140,000 clones, 80% to 90% seen once. Germline V lookup: CDR1 MRHNA, CDR2 SNTAGT. Trimming cost V 2 bases and J 1 base; bases outside gene matches: 0. The CDR3 totals 14 residues. This sequence was found in a man between 50 and 59 years old in good health and CMV-seronegative. This sequence joins TRBV6-4 and TRBJ2-3; 7 bases match TRBD1. Sequencing used PBMCs. The CDR3 DNA is TGTGCCAGCAGTGACGGGACAGGCACAGATACGCAGTATTTT. Its protein product is CASSDGTGTDTQYF.